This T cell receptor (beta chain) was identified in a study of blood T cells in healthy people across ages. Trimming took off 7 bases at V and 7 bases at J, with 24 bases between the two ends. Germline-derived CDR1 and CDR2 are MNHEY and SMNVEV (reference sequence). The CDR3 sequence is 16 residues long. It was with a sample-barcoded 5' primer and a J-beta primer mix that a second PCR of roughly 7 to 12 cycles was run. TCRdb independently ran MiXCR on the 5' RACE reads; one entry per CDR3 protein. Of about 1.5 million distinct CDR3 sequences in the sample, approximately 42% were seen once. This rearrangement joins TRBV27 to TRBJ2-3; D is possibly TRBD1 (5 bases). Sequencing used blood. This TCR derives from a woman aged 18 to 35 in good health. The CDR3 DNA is TGTGCCAGCATCGGCTTACGCGACACAGGACGCAATACGCAGTATTTT. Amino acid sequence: CASIGLRDTGRNTQYF.